The 31 T cell receptor beta chains reported below all come from one sample, sequenced in a study of CD8 T cells in ankylosing spondylitis. TCRdb re-called the 5' RACE reads through MiXCR, storing one row per CDR3 protein. The table lists about 260,000 distinct CDR3 sequences, 20% to 30% of them singletons. Sample: blood, either unsorted or a sorted T cell fraction (not recorded which). Every receptor here comes from a male donor with ankylosing spondylitis or in good health (not recorded which).

The V call is TRBV7-2, the J call TRBJ1-1; tentatively, D is TRBD1 (6 bases). V was trimmed by 2 bases and J by 4 bases, leaving 11 bases between them. The germline V gene encodes CDR1 SGHTA and CDR2 FQGNSA. This CDR3 comprises 14 residues. In nucleotides, the CDR3 is TGTGCCAGCAGCTTAAACAGGGCTAGCACTGAAGCTTTCTTT. Translated: CASSLNRASTEAFF.

In its sample, this clonotype was seen many times. J is TRBJ2-5 and V is TRBV18, with a tentative D call TRBD1 (6 bases). Germline values: CDR1 KGHSH, CDR2 LQKENI. The CDR3 sequence is 17 residues long. V dropped 6 bases and J dropped 5 bases, with 25 bases sitting between them. The CDR3 coding sequence is TGTGCCAGCTCCCCGAGGGCGACAACAGGGATTTGGGAGACCCAGTACTTC. Translated, it gives CASSPRATTGIWETQYF. Full variable domain (missing parts from reference TRBV18 and TRBJ2-5): NAGVMQNPRHLVRRRGQEARLRCSPMKGHSHVYWYRQLPEEGLKFMVYLQKENIIDESGMPKERFSAEFPKEGPSILRIQQVVRGDSAAYFCASSPRATTGIWETQYFGPGTRLLVL.

This chain links TRBV12-3 or TRBV12-4 with TRBJ2-1; 9 positions agree with TRBD2. This CDR3 region has 15 residues. Losses at the gene ends were 7 bases for V and 1 base for J; bases not matched to a gene: 5. The CDR3 nucleotides read TGTGCCAGCACCAGAAGCGGGGGGTCCTACAATGAGCAGTTCTTC. This gives the protein CASTRSGGSYNEQFF.

The J gene is TRBJ1-5, the V gene TRBV3-1; 8 positions agree with TRBD1. The germline V gene encodes CDR1 LGHDT and CDR2 YNNKEL (reference sequence). The CDR3 has 14 amino acids. Trimming took 4 bases from V and 7 from J; bases not matched to a gene: 6. CDR3: CASSPRTGWQPQHF. DNA for the CDR3: TGTGCCAGCAGCCCACGGACAGGGTGGCAGCCCCAGCATTTT.

There are many counts of this clonotype. V is TRBV7-8 and J is TRBJ2-5; unclear D gene. CDR3 size: 13 residues. V was pared by 5 bases and J by 4 bases, with 11 bases between. Germline CDR1 and CDR2: SGHVS and FQNEAQ. The CDR3 loop is CASSQVWGETQYF. DNA of the CDR3: TGTGCCAGCAGCCAAGTTTGGGGAGAGACCCAGTACTTC. Filled out from reference TRBV7-8 and TRBJ2-5, the complete variable domain reads GAGVSQSPRYKVAKRGQDVALRCDPISGHVSLFWYQQALGQGPEFLTYFQNEAQLDKSGLPSDRFFAERPEGSVSTLKIQRTQQEDSAVYLCASSQVWGETQYFGPGTRLLVL.

This clonotype was counted ten times or more. This sequence joins TRBV12-3 or TRBV12-4 and TRBJ2-2, with D maybe TRBD2 (6 bases). V lost 10 bases to trimming and J lost 6 bases, with 15 bases between them. This CDR3 is built from 13 residues. CDR3: CATGGTRAGELFF. The CDR3 region has the DNA TGTGCCACCGGCGGGACCCGGGCCGGGGAGCTGTTTTTT.

The sample holds many counts of this clonotype. This chain links TRBV9 with TRBJ2-5; 11 bases map to TRBD1. This CDR3 spans 16 amino acids. Germline V gene sequence: CDR1 SGDLS, CDR2 YYNGEE. Trimming took 0 bases from V and 3 from J; bases not matched to a gene: 4. The CDR3 DNA follows: TGTGCCAGCAGCGTAGCCCTGGGACAGGGGGAAGAGACCCAGTACTTC. Translated: CASSVALGQGEETQYF.

This clonotype was found a few times. This chain links TRBV6-5 with TRBJ2-3, with a weak D call TRBD1 (6 bases). Germline assignment: CDR1 MNHEY and CDR2 SVGAGI. Trimming stripped 0 bases from V and 6 bases from J, with 25 bases between. This CDR3 comprises 19 residues. The CDR3 DNA is TGTGCCAGCAGTTACTCGACAAGACCATTCTCCAGGGGCCGGGATACGCAGTATTTT. Its protein is CASSYSTRPFSRGRDTQYF.

This clonotype was counted many times. The chain is built from TRBV12-3 or TRBV12-4 and TRBJ2-2; D may be TRBD1 (5 bases). The CDR3 length is 12 residues. V was clipped by 7 bases and J by 8 bases, with 11 bases between them. The CDR3 sequence is CASTTRVGELFF. In nucleotides, the CDR3 is TGTGCCAGCACCACCAGGGTAGGGGAGCTGTTTTTT.

This clonotype was observed at least ten times. This chain links TRBV4-2 with TRBJ2-1, with a tentative D call TRBD1 (6 bases). Per germline, CDR1 LGHNA and CDR2 YNFKEQ. The CDR3 consists of 16 residues. Trimming stripped 4 bases from V and 0 bases from J, with 13 bases between. This CDR3 reads CASSRNRESSYNEQFF. DNA for the CDR3: TGTGCCAGCAGCCGCAACAGGGAGAGCTCCTACAATGAGCAGTTCTTC.

The chain couples TRBV6-1 to TRBJ2-7; 9 bases map to TRBD1. Germline lookup yields CDR1 MNHNS and CDR2 SASEGT. J was trimmed by 4 bases and V by 6 bases; bases with no gene match: 16. The length of the CDR3 is 17 residues. The CDR3 DNA sequence: TGTGCCAGCAGACAAAGCCCGACCGGGACAGGGAATTACGAGCAGTACTTC. Protein: CASRQSPTGTGNYEQYF.

This rearrangement joins TRBV20-1 to TRBJ2-6; D remains unclear. V was clipped by 0 bases and J by 0 bases, with 9 bases between them. This CDR3 spans 16 amino acids. The germline V gene has CDR1 DFQATT and CDR2 SNEGSKA (reference sequence). The CDR3 bases are TGCAGTGCTAGAGATCAGGCCATCTCTGGGGCCAACGTCCTGACTTTC. Translating it yields CSARDQAISGANVLTF.

This clonotype came up many times. V and J are TRBV28 and TRBJ1-5; D unclear. V lost 3 bases and J lost 0, with 9 bases in between. The germline V gene has CDR1 MDHEN and CDR2 SYDVKM. This CDR3 is built from 15 residues. DNA for the CDR3: TGTGCCAGCAGTTTTTCCGGTTATAGCAATCAGCCCCAGCATTTT. It specifies CASSFSGYSNQPQHF.

V and J are TRBV6-4 and TRBJ2-2; D possibly corresponds to TRBD1 (6 bases). CDR1 and CDR2 (germline): MRHNA, SNTAGT. The V gene lost 4 bases and the J gene lost 2 bases, with 11 bases spanning the gap. This CDR3 spans 15 amino acids. For the CDR3, the DNA is TGTGCCAGCAGTGCAGAGGGACAAAACACCGGGGAGCTGTTTTTT. Amino acid sequence: CASSAEGQNTGELFF.

V gene TRBV2 combines with J gene TRBJ1-4; TRBD1 might be the D (6 bases). V lost 4 bases and J 5 bases, leaving 8 bases between the germline ends. The CDR3 consists of 13 residues. Germline V gene data show CDR1 as SNHLY and CDR2 as FYNNEI. DNA for the CDR3: TGTGCCAGCAGTGGGGGGCTAAATGAAAAACTGTTTTTT. Translation: CASSGGLNEKLFF.

This clonotype occurred many times. The rearrangement uses TRBV12-3 or TRBV12-4 and TRBJ2-1, with 9 bases that match TRBD2. The CDR3 has 14 residues. With 11 bases clipped from V and 8 bases from J, the junction kept 13 bases outside the gene matches. The CDR3 region is CASIGLAGTDEQFF. CDR3 in DNA: TGTGCCTCGATCGGGCTAGCGGGGACCGATGAGCAGTTCTTC.

This clonotype was seen ten or more times. The DNA for the CDR3 is TGCAGTGCTAGGGTAGCGGGGAACTACAATGAGCAGTTCTTC. Residues: CSARVAGNYNEQFF. This chain joins TRBV20-1 and TRBJ2-1; 8 nucleotides line up with TRBD2. Unmatched junction bases numbered 4, after V lost 3 bases and J lost 3 bases. CDR3 size: 14 residues. CDR1 is DFQATT, CDR2 SNEGSKA, per germline (reference sequence).

The sample holds many counts of this clonotype. The V call is TRBV4-2, the J call TRBJ2-5; D is uncertain. In germline, CDR1 is LGHNA, CDR2 YNFKEQ. The V end was cut by 2 bases, the J end by 0 bases, with 4 bases between. The CDR3 has 13 amino acids. The CDR3 sequence: CASSQTYQETQYF. CDR3 bases: TGTGCCAGCAGCCAAACGTACCAAGAGACCCAGTACTTC.

The rearrangement links TRBV30 to TRBJ1-4; the D is unclear. The V and J ends lost 5 bases and 0 bases respectively, with 7 bases between them. Germline V CDR1 and CDR2: GTSNPN, SVGIG (reference sequence). There are 13 residues in the CDR3. DNA of the CDR3: TGTGCCTGGGGAGGACCAACTAATGAAAAACTGTTTTTT. It is translated as CAWGGPTNEKLFF.

This clonotype was seen many times. The chain carries TRBV20-1 and TRBJ2-7; 10 bases are shared with TRBD1. Germline lookup yields CDR1 DFQATT and CDR2 SNEGSKA (reference sequence). The CDR3 has 14 amino acids. V lost 5 bases and J lost 5; bases outside the gene matches: 9. The chain's CDR3 is CSALQTGTGDEQYF. DNA for the CDR3: TGCAGTGCTCTACAAACCGGGACAGGGGACGAGCAGTACTTC.

This clonotype was counted between two and nine times. Here the CDR3 DNA reads TGCAGTGCTAGAGATCCCTTTGAGCAGTTCTTC. This translates into CSARDPFEQFF. This rearrangement joins TRBV20-1 to TRBJ2-1; no clear D gene. V gave up 0 bases and J gave up 9 bases, with 6 bases separating them. The CDR3 is 11 residues long. The V gene's germline CDR1 is DFQATT and CDR2 SNEGSKA (reference sequence).

In this sample, this clonotype turned up a few times. The rearrangement uses TRBV20-1 and TRBJ2-2; 9 bases fit TRBD1. The V segment lost 6 bases and the J segment 2 bases; nucleotides outside the gene matches: 10. The germline gives CDR1 DFQATT, CDR2 SNEGSKA (reference sequence). The CDR3 consists of 16 residues. The CDR3 bases are TGCAGTGCCGCACTACAGGGGGCCCTAAACACCGGGGAGCTGTTTTTT. Translating it yields CSAALQGALNTGELFF.

This clonotype was seen ten or more times. This chain uses TRBV20-1 with TRBJ2-3; D might be TRBD1 (5 bases). The CDR3 extends over 13 amino acids. Per germline, CDR1 DFQATT and CDR2 SNEGSKA (reference sequence). Between the trimmed V and J ends, which lost 3 bases and 0 bases, there was a span of 7 bases. CDR3 in DNA: TGCAGTGCTAGGGACACTAGCACAGATACGCAGTATTTT. Translation: CSARDTSTDTQYF.

This clonotype occurred many times. The rearrangement links TRBV15 to TRBJ2-3; D uncertain. Germline-derived CDR1 and CDR2 are LNHNV and YYDKDF (reference sequence). With 4 bases removed from V and 7 bases from J, the gap between germline ends came to 9 bases. This CDR3 has 12 residues. The CDR3 here is CATSNKRNTQYF. The CDR3 coding sequence is TGTGCCACCAGCAACAAGAGGAATACGCAGTATTTT.

This clonotype was observed a handful of times. The rearrangement uses TRBV4-2 and TRBJ2-3, with 13 bases matching TRBD2. Germline assignment: CDR1 LGHNA and CDR2 YNFKEQ. CDR3 length: 18 residues. V was clipped by 4 bases and J by 0 bases; unmatched bases: 7. The CDR3 sequence is CASSLGTSGESSTDTQYF. The DNA for the CDR3 is TGTGCCAGCAGCCTCGGGACTAGCGGGGAGTCTAGCACAGATACGCAGTATTTT.

The chain recombines TRBV12-3 or TRBV12-4 with TRBJ2-5; perhaps TRBD2 as D (5 bases). V dropped 6 bases and J dropped 4 bases, with 12 bases sitting between them. CDR3 length: 13 amino acids. The CDR3 spells CASRSTRVETQYF. DNA for the CDR3: TGTGCCAGCAGGTCAACTAGGGTAGAGACCCAGTACTTC.

The sample holds many counts of this clonotype. The genes are TRBV3-1 and TRBJ1-1; D is possibly TRBD1 (5 bases). V was pared by 4 bases and J by 6 bases, with 12 bases between. The CDR3 extends over 13 amino acids. Germline values: CDR1 LGHDT, CDR2 YNNKEL (reference sequence). The CDR3 sequence: CASSPRWDAEAFF. In nucleotides, the CDR3 is TGTGCCAGCAGCCCCCGGTGGGACGCTGAAGCTTTCTTT.

At least ten counts were recorded for this clonotype. The V and J genes are TRBV12-3 or TRBV12-4 and TRBJ2-5; 7 bases fit TRBD1. The CDR3 consists of 12 residues. V lost 7 bases, J lost 4 bases, and 3 bases stayed unmatched. CDR3 DNA: TGTGCCAGCAAGGGGGCGGGAGAGACCCAGTACTTC. Its protein product is CASKGAGETQYF.

This clonotype was seen repeatedly, ten times or more. The gene calls are TRBV29-1 and TRBJ2-3; TRBD1 agrees at 8 bases. CDR1 and CDR2 (germline): SQVTM, ANQGSEA. The CDR3 is 13 amino acids. Losses at the gene ends were 6 bases for V and 6 bases for J; bases not matched to a gene: 8. As DNA, the CDR3 is TGCAGCGTGGCCAGGGGGCGCGGGGATACGCAGTATTTT. Encoded protein: CSVARGRGDTQYF.

This clonotype was counted a few times. The rearrangement uses TRBV6-5 and TRBJ2-4; tentative D call: TRBD1 (6 bases). Trimming took off 2 bases at V and 2 bases at J, with 10 bases between the two ends. The CDR3 covers 15 residues. Germline V lookup: CDR1 MNHEY, CDR2 SVGAGI. CDR3 amino acids: CASSYKGGSKNIQYF. In DNA form, the CDR3 reads TGTGCCAGCAGTTACAAAGGGGGATCCAAAAACATTCAGTACTTC.

The chain couples TRBV6-4 to TRBJ1-6, with unresolved D. Trimming left V 3 bases short and J 9 bases short, with 9 bases between. The length of the CDR3 is 13 residues. The germline V gene has CDR1 MRHNA and CDR2 SNTAGT. CDR3 sequence: CASSEGISSPLHF. The DNA of the CDR3 is TGTGCCAGCAGTGAGGGAATTTCTTCACCCCTCCACTTT.